This TCR beta chain was captured by sequencing in a study of regulatory T cells in long-lasting Graves disease (dated by TCRdb to the early 2020s). As for the study more broadly: Persistent Graves' disease was defined as persistently positive TSH receptor autoantibodies together with antithyroid drug treatment for over 5 years. Patients with persistent Graves' disease were compared with patients with newly diagnosed Graves' disease using TCR sequencing and RNA sequencing of peripheral blood. The study was registered as a clinical trial and conducted in China. A total of around 35 samples underwent TCR sequencing: 13 from persistent and approximately 20 from newly diagnosed Graves' disease patients. On average, persistent Graves' disease patients in the clinical cohort had been on antithyroid drugs for about 9.7 years. What the study reported, not specific to this receptor: A larger number of public clonotypes was shared among persistent patients (about 2,700) than among newly diagnosed patients (roughly 930). Sequencing and analysis were limited to the TCR beta chain. Peripheral blood alone was examined, since thyroid tissue, which constituted the primary lesion, could not be accessed. TRBV28, TRBJ1-2 and TRBJ2-5 were preferentially used in persistent disease, while TRBV20-1 and TRBJ2-1 were favored in newly diagnosed disease. The authors noted that the small sample size was a limitation that may lower accuracy. Compared with newly diagnosed patients, persistent Graves' disease patients had lower TCR Shannon entropy and fewer highly expanded clones, which suggests clonal expansion.

The CDR3, cysteine through phenylalanine, is 13 amino acids long. The read is trimmed to its CDR3 DNA, 39 bases read in frame from base 1. Taken from the germline V gene, the CDR1 and CDR2 loops are SGHRS and YFSETQ. V and J are truncated by 4 bases and 7 bases respectively, leaving an intervening sequence of 11 bases. Library preparation was by multiplex PCR. Sequenced using an Illumina HiSeq 4000. To build TCR beta libraries, CDR3 regions were amplified by Arm-PCR using iRepertoire HTBI primers. Before sequencing, the PCR products went through gel purification. The source study handled its data this way. Across samples, some 62 TRBV and 14 TRBJ segments were identified and used for gene usage analysis of CDR3 amino acid clonotypes. COPE and FqMerger were used to merge filtered high-quality paired reads into contigs. BLAST was used to align contigs to IMGT TRBV, TRBD and TRBJ reference genes, and CDR3 was defined according to IMGT. Clonotypes above 0.1% frequency were classified as highly expanded clones. Shannon entropy was used to measure repertoire diversity, and the Gini coefficient was used to measure V-J evenness. A clonotype found in more than one individual was treated as public. TCRdb passed the public sequencing reads through fastp at Q25 and MiXCR, retaining productive beta sequences. CDR3 protein sequences are deduplicated, and each keeps its most common genes and DNA. The V and J calls were not made by the authors but by TCRdb's processing. A total of fewer than 450,000 distinct CDR3 sequences appear in this sample, less than 25% of them only once. Of the sample, 20% to 25% falls within the top ten clones.

This clonotype was observed at least ten times. The antigen it binds to is not known. The input lacks base qualities; no much larger clone sits a single base away. The time point label corresponds to: persistent/refractory GD, antithyroid drugs over 5 years with positive TRAb. For both TCR sequencing and RNA sequencing, RNA was extracted from PBMCs in TRIzol. Graves' disease was diagnosed according to American Thyroid Association guidelines. Recruitment of patients was carried out at an endocrinology department in Xi'an, China. From each patient, about 9.7 milliliters of peripheral blood was collected into an EDTA anticoagulant tube. Ficoll Paque Plus density gradient separation was used to isolate PBMCs, and no further T cell sorting was done. RNA quality was checked with an Agilent 2100 Bioanalyzer and agarose gel, and concentration with a NanoDrop 2000.

This chain is built from TRBV5-1 and TRBJ2-2; TRBD1 might be the D gene, on 5 matching bases. Sequenced here: peripheral blood mononuclear cells (PBMCs), sampled when the disease was refractory, from a patient treated with antithyroid drugs. The sequence was collected from a female donor with Graves disease. The CDR3 here reads CASSHDSGGELFF. The nucleotides read TGCGCCAGCAGCCACGACAGTGGCGGGGAGCTGTTTTTT. Here the CDR3 is joined to the reference TRBV5-1 and TRBJ2-2 genes, and the full variable domain is: KAGVTQTPRYLIKTRGQQVTLSCSPISGHRSVSWYQQTPGQGLQFLFEYFSETQRNKGNFPGRFSGRQFSNSRSEMNVSTLELGDSALYLCASSHDSGGELFFGEGSRLTVL.